The 3 T cell receptor beta chains in this list originate from one sample, sequenced in a study of blood T cells in healthy people across ages. For the second PCR, which ran for 7 to 11 cycles, a sample-barcoded 5' primer and a J-beta primer mix were used. Using its own MiXCR run on the 5' RACE reads, TCRdb lists one record per CDR3 protein. Of about 1.5 million distinct CDR3 sequences in the sample, approximately 38% were seen once. Material: blood. These receptor sequences come from a woman aged 18-30 years in good health.

The chain links TRBV29-1 to TRBJ2-4; D is possibly TRBD1 (6 bases). The end of the DNA is better explained by TRBJ2-7, so the J call may be wrong. CDR1 and CDR2 from the germline V gene are SQVTM and ANQGSEA. This CDR3 is built from 13 residues. The CDR3 protein is CSVRYAGAGEQYF. CDR3 nucleotides: TGCAGCGTTAGGTACGCAGGGGCAGGCGAGCAGTACTTC.

This chain joins TRBV24-1 and TRBJ2-1; D perhaps matches TRBD2 (5 bases). Germline V lookup: CDR1 KGHDR, CDR2 SFDVKD. This CDR3 spans 14 amino acids. V was clipped by 3 bases and J by 8 bases, with 13 bases between them. The CDR3 is CATSDNGLVYEQFF. CDR3 nucleotide sequence: TGTGCCACCAGTGATAACGGACTTGTCTATGAGCAGTTCTTC.

V gene TRBV12-3 or TRBV12-4 combines with J gene TRBJ2-3, with D hard to call. CDR3 size: 13 residues. Trimming pared 6 bases from V and 1 base from J, leaving 8 bases between. CDR3 coding DNA: TGTGCCAGCAGGGCTATAGGCACAGATACGCAGTATTTT. Its translation: CASRAIGTDTQYF.